Listed below are T cell receptor beta chains from one sample, sequenced in a study of blood T cell repertoires in COVID-19. Some clones are missing from TCRdb's copy, which holds only in-frame ones; the method was immunoSEQ multiplex PCR. Among under 250,000 clones, roughly 84% were seen once, and the ten largest hold around 14%. The sequencing sample was made of peripheral blood. These receptors all stem from a human donor in a cohort sampled during active COVID-19. CDR3s include the opening cysteine and the closing phenylalanine or tryptophan. Each record gives: CDR3 protein, CDR3 DNA, clone size, V gene, J gene, D gene. The D gene is left open where the match is weak. Size values are once, few and many counts, or a class for expanded clones, and some rows have none.

cdr3_aa: CASSLSGTPFTGELFF
cdr3_nt: TGTGCCAGCAGCTTGAGTGGGACACCTTTCACCGGGGAGCTGTTTTTT
clone_size: few
v_call: TRBV5-6
j_call: TRBJ2-2
d_call: NA

cdr3_aa: CASSLAVTSVYQETQYF
cdr3_nt: TGTGCCAGCAGCTTAGCTGTGACTAGCGTCTACCAAGAGACCCAGTACTTC
clone_size: NA
v_call: TRBV7-8
j_call: TRBJ2-5
d_call: TRBD2

cdr3_aa: CASSLGLGGGYGYTF
cdr3_nt: TGTGCCAGCAGCCTAGGTTTAGGCGGAGGCTATGGCTACACCTTC
clone_size: NA
v_call: TRBV3-1/TRBV3-2
j_call: TRBJ1-2
d_call: NA

cdr3_aa: CSVPGRGITDTQYF
cdr3_nt: TGCAGCGTCCCAGGTCGAGGGATCACAGATACGCAGTATTTT
clone_size: NA
v_call: TRBV29-1
j_call: TRBJ2-3
d_call: NA

cdr3_aa: CASSSPTRETQYF
cdr3_nt: TGTGCCAGCAGCTCCCCTACCCGAGAGACCCAGTACTTC
clone_size: NA
v_call: TRBV6-5
j_call: TRBJ2-5
d_call: NA

cdr3_aa: CASSLWTVSYEQYF
cdr3_nt: TGTGCCAGCAGTTTGTGGACAGTCTCCTACGAGCAGTACTTC
clone_size: NA
v_call: TRBV28
j_call: TRBJ2-7
d_call: NA

cdr3_aa: CASSSRRVSNTGELFF
cdr3_nt: TGTGCCAGTAGCTCCCGGCGGGTATCAAACACCGGGGAGCTGTTTTTT
clone_size: NA
v_call: TRBV19
j_call: TRBJ2-2
d_call: NA

cdr3_aa: CASSRGGASTEAFF
cdr3_nt: TGTGCCAGCAGCCGCGGTGGGGCGAGCACTGAAGCTTTCTTT
clone_size: NA
v_call: TRBV7-8
j_call: TRBJ1-1
d_call: NA

cdr3_aa: CASSRDRGPYNEQFF
cdr3_nt: TGTGCCAGCAGCCGGGACAGGGGGCCCTACAATGAGCAGTTCTTC
clone_size: NA
v_call: TRBV27
j_call: TRBJ2-1
d_call: TRBD1

cdr3_aa: CASSKHLTGELFF
cdr3_nt: TGTGCCAGTAGTAAGCACCTCACCGGGGAGCTGTTTTTT
clone_size: NA
v_call: TRBV19
j_call: TRBJ2-2
d_call: NA

cdr3_aa: CASRGDVSYEQYF
cdr3_nt: TGTGCCAGCAGGGGAGACGTTTCCTACGAGCAGTACTTC
clone_size: NA
v_call: TRBV2
j_call: TRBJ2-7
d_call: NA

cdr3_aa: CASSTTRSYEQYF
cdr3_nt: TGCGCCAGCAGCACTACTCGCTCCTACGAGCAGTACTTC
clone_size: NA
v_call: TRBV5-1
j_call: TRBJ2-7
d_call: NA

cdr3_aa: CASSIEGTTYEQYF
cdr3_nt: TGTGCCAGTAGTATAGAGGGGACTACCTACGAGCAGTACTTC
clone_size: NA
v_call: TRBV19
j_call: TRBJ2-7
d_call: TRBD2

cdr3_aa: CASSFWSRGQIYGYTF
cdr3_nt: TGTGCCAGCAGTTTTTGGAGCAGGGGGCAAATCTATGGCTACACCTTC
clone_size: NA
v_call: TRBV28
j_call: TRBJ1-2
d_call: TRBD1

cdr3_aa: CASTGTGGGRPQHF
cdr3_nt: TGTGCCAGCACCGGGACAGGGGGAGGGCGGCCCCAGCATTTT
clone_size: few
v_call: TRBV28
j_call: TRBJ1-5
d_call: TRBD1

cdr3_aa: CASGGDEETQYF
cdr3_nt: TGTGCCAGCGGGGGCGACGAGGAGACCCAGTACTTC
clone_size: once
v_call: TRBV7-2
j_call: TRBJ2-5
d_call: NA

cdr3_aa: CASSEARIDVLTF
cdr3_nt: TGTGCCAGCAGTGAGGCCCGGATCGACGTCCTGACTTTC
clone_size: NA
v_call: TRBV12-3/TRBV12-4
j_call: TRBJ2-6
d_call: NA

cdr3_aa: CASSPPGTGNTEAFF
cdr3_nt: TGTGCCAGCTCACCCCCCGGGACAGGGAACACTGAAGCTTTCTTT
clone_size: NA
v_call: TRBV18
j_call: TRBJ1-1
d_call: TRBD1

cdr3_aa: CASSSTGGSEKLFF
cdr3_nt: TGTGCCAGCAGCTCTACAGGGGGCAGTGAAAAACTGTTTTTT
clone_size: NA
v_call: TRBV7-9
j_call: TRBJ1-4
d_call: TRBD1

cdr3_aa: CASSYSKGVYNEQFF
cdr3_nt: TGTGCCAGCAGTTACTCAAAGGGGGTTTACAATGAGCAGTTCTTC
clone_size: NA
v_call: TRBV6-5
j_call: TRBJ2-1
d_call: NA

cdr3_aa: CASRTGTVSYEQYF
cdr3_nt: TGTGCCAGCAGAACCGGGACAGTCTCCTACGAGCAGTACTTC
clone_size: once
v_call: TRBV27
j_call: TRBJ2-7
d_call: TRBD1

cdr3_aa: CASSYLAGDDTGELFF
cdr3_nt: TGCGCCAGCAGCTATCTAGCGGGGGATGACACCGGGGAGCTGTTTTTT
clone_size: NA
v_call: TRBV5-1
j_call: TRBJ2-2
d_call: TRBD2

cdr3_aa: CASSLKVGGRRADTQYF
cdr3_nt: TGTGCCAGCAGCTTAAAGGTTGGCGGGAGGCGGGCAGATACGCAGTATTTT
clone_size: NA
v_call: TRBV7-2
j_call: TRBJ2-3
d_call: TRBD2

cdr3_aa: CAGGRSGEQYF
cdr3_nt: TGTGCCGGAGGACGTTCTGGCGAGCAGTACTTC
clone_size: few
v_call: TRBV30
j_call: TRBJ2-7
d_call: NA

cdr3_aa: CASSLVTSGRNEQFF
cdr3_nt: TGTGCCAGCAGCTTAGTGACTAGCGGGAGGAATGAGCAGTTCTTC
clone_size: NA
v_call: TRBV11-3
j_call: TRBJ2-1
d_call: TRBD2

cdr3_aa: CASSVDSGLYNEQFF
cdr3_nt: TGTGCCAGCAGCGTAGATTCCGGGTTGTACAATGAGCAGTTCTTC
clone_size: NA
v_call: TRBV9
j_call: TRBJ2-1
d_call: NA

cdr3_aa: CASTRRLVRVEQFF
cdr3_nt: TGTGCCAGCACCCGGAGGCTAGTCCGAGTTGAGCAGTTCTTC
clone_size: once
v_call: TRBV2
j_call: TRBJ2-1
d_call: NA

cdr3_aa: CSVGGSANEQFF
cdr3_nt: TGCAGCGTTGGGGGTAGCGCGAATGAGCAGTTCTTC
clone_size: NA
v_call: TRBV29-1
j_call: TRBJ2-1
d_call: NA

cdr3_aa: CATSRDLAGGGEQYF
cdr3_nt: TGTGCCACCAGCAGAGATCTGGCAGGGGGCGGTGAGCAGTACTTC
clone_size: few
v_call: TRBV15
j_call: TRBJ2-7
d_call: TRBD1

cdr3_aa: CASSYATNEKLFF
cdr3_nt: TGTGCCAGTTCGTATGCAACTAATGAAAAACTGTTTTTT
clone_size: few
v_call: TRBV27
j_call: TRBJ1-4
d_call: NA

cdr3_aa: CASSAEAGVAKNIQYF
cdr3_nt: TGTGCCAGCAGTGCCGAAGCGGGAGTAGCCAAAAACATTCAGTACTTC
clone_size: NA
v_call: TRBV2
j_call: TRBJ2-4
d_call: TRBD2

cdr3_aa: CSVDYGYGYTF
cdr3_nt: TGCAGCGTTGATTACGGGTATGGCTACACCTTC
clone_size: NA
v_call: TRBV29-1
j_call: TRBJ1-2
d_call: NA

cdr3_aa: CSASIGTGGNQPQHF
cdr3_nt: TGCAGTGCTAGTATCGGGACAGGGGGCAATCAGCCCCAGCATTTT
clone_size: few
v_call: TRBV20-1
j_call: TRBJ1-5
d_call: TRBD1

cdr3_aa: CASRGEKLFF
cdr3_nt: TGTGCCTCCCGGGGGGAAAAACTGTTTTTT
clone_size: NA
v_call: TRBV6-6
j_call: TRBJ1-4
d_call: NA

cdr3_aa: CSAATGLAASYEQYF
cdr3_nt: TGCAGCGCGGCCACGGGACTAGCGGCCTCCTACGAGCAGTACTTC
clone_size: NA
v_call: TRBV29-1
j_call: TRBJ2-7
d_call: TRBD2

cdr3_aa: CASSLGSTGRKFF
cdr3_nt: TGTGCCAGCAGTTTGGGGTCGACAGGGAGGAAGTTCTTC
clone_size: few
v_call: TRBV28
j_call: TRBJ2-1
d_call: NA

cdr3_aa: CASMSGAGNQPQHF
cdr3_nt: TGTGCCAGCATGTCAGGGGCAGGCAATCAGCCCCAGCATTTT
clone_size: NA
v_call: TRBV7-9
j_call: TRBJ1-5
d_call: NA

cdr3_aa: CASKGNRDRVNRYTF
cdr3_nt: TGTGCCAGCAAAGGAAACCGGGACAGGGTTAATCGCTACACCTTC
clone_size: NA
v_call: TRBV19
j_call: TRBJ1-2
d_call: TRBD1

cdr3_aa: CASRPLSRPYEQYF
cdr3_nt: TGTGCCAGCAGGCCCTTGTCCAGGCCCTACGAGCAGTACTTC
clone_size: NA
v_call: TRBV7-9
j_call: TRBJ2-7
d_call: NA

cdr3_aa: CASSVQREGRNEQFF
cdr3_nt: TGTGCCAGCAGCGTTCAGCGGGAGGGCCGCAATGAGCAGTTCTTC
clone_size: NA
v_call: TRBV9
j_call: TRBJ2-1
d_call: TRBD2

cdr3_aa: CASSPRDTLNTEAFF
cdr3_nt: TGTGCCAGCTCACCACGGGACACCCTGAACACTGAAGCTTTCTTT
clone_size: NA
v_call: TRBV18
j_call: TRBJ1-1
d_call: NA

cdr3_aa: CASSLIAGGGSYNEQFF
cdr3_nt: TGCGCCAGCAGCCTCATAGCCGGGGGAGGGTCCTACAATGAGCAGTTCTTC
clone_size: NA
v_call: TRBV5-1
j_call: TRBJ2-1
d_call: TRBD2

cdr3_aa: CASSYSGASPLHF
cdr3_nt: TGTGCCAGCAGTTACAGCGGTGCATCACCCCTCCACTTT
clone_size: once
v_call: TRBV6-5
j_call: TRBJ1-6
d_call: NA

cdr3_aa: CASSSRPGDQPQHF
cdr3_nt: TGTGCCAGTAGTAGTCGTCCAGGGGATCAGCCCCAGCATTTT
clone_size: NA
v_call: TRBV19
j_call: TRBJ1-5
d_call: NA

cdr3_aa: CASSQEVTSGSSYEQYF
cdr3_nt: TGTGCCAGCAGCCAAGAGGTAACCAGCGGGAGCTCCTACGAGCAGTACTTC
clone_size: NA
v_call: TRBV4-2
j_call: TRBJ2-7
d_call: TRBD2

cdr3_aa: CASSQRTPGLRTGYHHTEAFF
cdr3_nt: TGCGCCAGCAGCCAACGGACCCCGGGTCTGCGGACAGGGTATCATCACACTGAAGCTTTCTTT
clone_size: NA
v_call: TRBV4-1
j_call: TRBJ1-1
d_call: TRBD1

cdr3_aa: CASSLDLARKGTQYF
cdr3_nt: TGTGCCAGCAGCTTGGATCTAGCTCGAAAGGGGACCCAGTACTTC
clone_size: NA
v_call: TRBV5-4
j_call: TRBJ2-5
d_call: NA

cdr3_aa: CASSYRVMALSTDTQYF
cdr3_nt: TGCGCCAGCAGCTACAGGGTCATGGCACTCAGCACAGATACGCAGTATTTT
clone_size: NA
v_call: TRBV4-1
j_call: TRBJ2-3
d_call: NA

cdr3_aa: CASSSSGANQPQHF
cdr3_nt: TGTGCCAGCAGCTCATCAGGGGCCAATCAGCCCCAGCATTTT
clone_size: NA
v_call: TRBV9
j_call: TRBJ1-5
d_call: NA

cdr3_aa: CASSRRQGSGNTIYF
cdr3_nt: TGTGCCAGCAGCCGGAGACAGGGGTCTGGAAACACCATATATTTT
clone_size: NA
v_call: TRBV7-9
j_call: TRBJ1-3
d_call: TRBD1

cdr3_aa: CASRAGTKPSSTDTQYF
cdr3_nt: TGTGCCAGCAGGGCAGGTACCAAACCTTCTAGCACAGATACGCAGTATTTT
clone_size: NA
v_call: TRBV2
j_call: TRBJ2-3
d_call: NA

cdr3_aa: CASSEFSGYTGELFF
cdr3_nt: TGTGCCAGCAGTGAATTTAGCGGGTATACCGGGGAGCTGTTTTTT
clone_size: NA
v_call: TRBV2
j_call: TRBJ2-2
d_call: TRBD2

cdr3_aa: CASSLAGGYSYNEQFF
cdr3_nt: TGTGCCAGCAGTTTAGCGGGAGGATACTCCTACAATGAGCAGTTCTTC
clone_size: NA
v_call: TRBV6-5
j_call: TRBJ2-1
d_call: TRBD2

cdr3_aa: CASSFRLAGGDEQFF
cdr3_nt: TGCGCCAGCAGCTTCAGACTAGCGGGAGGAGACGAGCAGTTCTTC
clone_size: few
v_call: TRBV5-1
j_call: TRBJ2-1
d_call: TRBD2